This T cell receptor beta chain was identified in a study of tumor-infiltrating lymphocytes in localized non-small cell lung cancer. Background on the study: Some samples were collected after neoadjuvant chemotherapy; smokers, never-smokers and several histologies were included. Each patient gave resected tumor and non-adjacent uninvolved lung tissue. Findings and limits, study-wide: No T-cell fraction difference was seen between IM1 and IM2 tumors. Each assay used a separate piece of the same tissue.

CDR1 is MNHEY and CDR2 is SVGAGI in the germline V gene. Between the trimmed V and J ends, which lost 6 bases and 0 bases, there was a span of 9 bases. CDR3 length equals 14 residues. Regarding this clone: The target antigen is unknown.

TCRdb's table, derived via immunoSEQ multiplex PCR, lists solely in-frame clones and lacks some. Of 3,500 to 4,000 clones listed, 55% to 60% are singletons. The rearrangement joins TRBV6-5 to TRBJ1-5; D is unclear. Sequenced input: uninvolved lung tissue not adjacent to the tumor. This clonotype originated in a human donor with non-small cell lung cancer. The CDR3 DNA is TGTGCCAGCAGAGCCCCGGGTAGCAATCAGCCCCAGCATTTT. As protein: CASRAPGSNQPQHF.